Listed below are T cell receptor beta chains from one sample, sequenced in a study of T cells in Graves' hyperthyroidism and ophthalmopathy. TCRdb reprocessed the multiplex PCR reads with MiXCR, giving one entry per CDR3 protein. The data hold around 560,000 distinct CDR3 sequences, with over 15% observed a single time. Sequenced material: blood. The source is a woman between 18 and 30 years old with Graves' hyperthyroidism. CDR3s include the opening cysteine and the closing phenylalanine or tryptophan. The D gene is left open where the match is weak. Size is stated for part of the rows, as once, few or many counts, or as a class when the clone is expanded.

V gene	D gene	clone size	J gene	CDR3 DNA	CDR3 protein
TRBV29-1	NA	NA	TRBJ2-2	TGCAGCGTGGTCTTGATGAACACCGGGGAGCTGTTTTTT	CSVVLMNTGELFF
TRBV6-2/TRBV6-3	NA	NA	TRBJ1-5	TGTGCCAGCAGTTACGGGACCAGCAATCAGCCCCAGCATTTT	CASSYGTSNQPQHF
TRBV11-3	TRBD1	many	TRBJ2-7	TGTGCCAGCAGCCCTCTGACAGGGACCTACGAGCAGTACTTC	CASSPLTGTYEQYF
TRBV20-1	TRBD1	few	TRBJ2-5	TGCGGTGCTTATTATGACAGGGGGAAGACCCAGTACTTC	CGAYYDRGKTQYF
TRBV4-3	NA	NA	TRBJ1-2	TGCGCCAGCAGCCAAGATTCCCCCGTGAACTATGGCTACACCTTC	CASSQDSPVNYGYTF
TRBV28	TRBD1	NA	TRBJ2-3	TGTGCCAGCAGCCCTTCAGGGGGCGACCGGGGTACGCAGTATTTT	CASSPSGGDRGTQYF
TRBV7-2	NA	few	TRBJ1-5	TGTGCCAGCAGCTACGACAGTTATCAGCCCCAGCATTTT	CASSYDSYQPQHF
TRBV20-1	NA	many	TRBJ1-2	TGCAGTGCGGAGGTAATACAGGGAGATGGCTACACCTTC	CSAEVIQGDGYTF
TRBV19	TRBD1	NA	TRBJ1-6	TGTGCCAGTGGGGGACAGGGTAGGGGATTAAATTCACCCCTCCACTTT	CASGGQGRGLNSPLHF
TRBV11-2	NA	NA	TRBJ2-5	TGTGCCAGCAGCTTAGAGGGGGCAGAGGAGACCCAGTACTTC	CASSLEGAEETQYF
TRBV28	TRBD1	many	TRBJ2-7	TGTGCCAGCAGTTTTCGGACAGGTTTCCACGAGCAGTACTTC	CASSFRTGFHEQYF
TRBV20-1	TRBD1	many	TRBJ1-5	TGCAGTGCTAGAGATCGTCCCCAGGGGGGCAATCAGCCCCAGCATTTT	CSARDRPQGGNQPQHF
TRBV12-3/TRBV12-4	TRBD1	many	TRBJ1-2	TGTGCCAGCAGTCTTGGGACAGCCTCACACATGTATGGCTACACCTTC	CASSLGTASHMYGYTF
TRBV19	TRBD1	few	TRBJ2-7	TGTGCCAGTAGTATTTCCCAGGGGGCCTACGAGCAGTACTTC	CASSISQGAYEQYF
TRBV7-9	NA	few	TRBJ1-6	TGTGCCAGCAGCTTTGCAGTCTCCTATAATTCACCCCTCCACTTT	CASSFAVSYNSPLHF
TRBV6-1	NA	many	TRBJ2-3	TGTGCCAGCAGCTCCCCTAGTAGGAGGCGCACAGATACGCAGTATTTT	CASSSPSRRRTDTQYF
TRBV25-1	TRBD1	NA	TRBJ1-4	TGTGCCAGCAGTACCCCGGGACAGGCAGATGAAAAACTGTTTTTT	CASSTPGQADEKLFF
TRBV10-3	NA	many	TRBJ2-7	TGTGCCATCAGTGAACTCGGCAGGATAGACGAGCAGTACTTC	CAISELGRIDEQYF
TRBV2	TRBD1	many	TRBJ1-5	TGTGCCAGCAGTGACCATGGGGGACAGGGGGCGGGTCAGCCCCAGCATTTT	CASSDHGGQGAGQPQHF
TRBV19	TRBD2	few	TRBJ2-3	TGTGCCAGTAGTACCCCGGGACTAGCGGGAGCAGATACGCAGTATTTT	CASSTPGLAGADTQYF
TRBV2	TRBD1	many	TRBJ2-7	TGTGCCAGCACCTCACGCAGAAGACAGGGGTACTACGAGCAGTACTTC	CASTSRRRQGYYEQYF
TRBV3-1	NA	many	TRBJ2-7	TGTGCCAGCAGCCAAGGCCCGTCCTACGAGCAGTACTTC	CASSQGPSYEQYF
TRBV6-1	TRBD1	many	TRBJ2-5	TGTGCCAGCAGTAAGGGACAGGGGACGGTCGAGACCCAGTACTTC	CASSKGQGTVETQYF
TRBV6-2/TRBV6-3	NA	NA	TRBJ1-2	TGTGCCAGCAGTTACGTGAGCCAGGGTTACGGCTACACCTTC	CASSYVSQGYGYTF
TRBV5-4	TRBD2	NA	TRBJ2-1	TGTGCCAGCAGCTTTCCGGGTAGCGGGATGAATGAGCAGTTCTTC	CASSFPGSGMNEQFF
TRBV18	NA	few	TRBJ2-1	TGTGCCAGCTCTAACGGATACAATGAGCAGTTCTTC	CASSNGYNEQFF
TRBV27	NA	NA	TRBJ1-2	TGTGCCAGCAGTTTTGATAACAGCTATGGCTACACCTTC	CASSFDNSYGYTF
TRBV27	TRBD2	many	TRBJ2-1	TGTGCCAGCACGGAGACTAGCGGGTCCATCGATGAGCAGTTCTTC	CASTETSGSIDEQFF
TRBV20-1	NA	NA	TRBJ1-1	TGCAGTGCTAGCAACCGGGGGAACACTGAAGCTTTCTTT	CSASNRGNTEAFF
TRBV11-3	TRBD1	once	TRBJ2-1	TGTGCCAGCAGCTTAGATATAGGGACAGGGTACAATGAGCAGTTCTTC	CASSLDIGTGYNEQFF
TRBV2	TRBD2	NA	TRBJ2-2	TGTGCCAGCAGCGCCCCCGGGACTAGGGTTCCGAGGGAGCTGTTTTTT	CASSAPGTRVPRELFF
TRBV6-5	TRBD1	few	TRBJ1-2	TGTGCCAGCAGTTACTCGGGACAGGCTTATGGCTACACCTTC	CASSYSGQAYGYTF
TRBV7-8	NA	many	TRBJ2-1	TGTGCCAGCAGCTCCTGGTCCCTAGGCACCCACCCGGAGTACAATGAGCAGTTCTTC	CASSSWSLGTHPEYNEQFF
TRBV5-8	NA	NA	TRBJ1-3	TGTGCCAGCAGCTTGATGGGTCTCTCCTCTGGAAACACCATATATTTT	CASSLMGLSSGNTIYF
TRBV7-8	TRBD1	NA	TRBJ1-5	TGTGCCAGCAGCTGGGACAGGGCTCAGCCCCAGCATTTT	CASSWDRAQPQHF
TRBV7-2	NA	NA	TRBJ2-2	TGTGCCAGCAGCTCAAGGCAGGAGAACACCGGGGAGCTGTTTTTT	CASSSRQENTGELFF
TRBV6-4	NA	NA	TRBJ1-2	TGTGCCAGCAGTGTCGGAACATCTAACTATGGCTACACCTTC	CASSVGTSNYGYTF
TRBV3-1	TRBD1	few	TRBJ1-2	TGTGCCAGCAGCTGGACAGGGGGCGAACGTGGCTACACCTTC	CASSWTGGERGYTF
TRBV6-2/TRBV6-3	TRBD1	few	TRBJ2-7	TGTGCCAGCAGTGGGAGACAGGGAATCCAGCAGTACTTC	CASSGRQGIQQYF
TRBV6-1	NA	few	TRBJ2-7	TGTGCCAGCAGTGAACGGTGGGGGTCCTCCTACGAGCAGTACTTC	CASSERWGSSYEQYF
TRBV12-3/TRBV12-4	NA	NA	TRBJ1-6	TGTGCCAGCACCTTCGGTCCAGGCCGGAGGTCCTATAATTCACCCCTCCACTTT	CASTFGPGRRSYNSPLHF
TRBV20-1	NA	many	TRBJ2-3	TGCAGTGCTAGCACCCTCTTCACAGATACGCAGTATTTT	CSASTLFTDTQYF
TRBV5-1	TRBD2	NA	TRBJ2-1	TGCGCCAGCAGCTTGGATTTTGGGACTAGCGGGAGTGGGCACAATGAGCAGTTCTTC	CASSLDFGTSGSGHNEQFF
TRBV29-1	TRBD1	NA	TRBJ1-2	TGCAGCGTTGATCCGGGACAGGCTAACTATGGCTACACCTTC	CSVDPGQANYGYTF
TRBV7-2	TRBD2	many	TRBJ2-7	TGTGCCAGCAGCCCCGGCGGGAGCGGGGGTAGCTACGAGCAGTACTTC	CASSPGGSGGSYEQYF
TRBV4-1	NA	NA	TRBJ1-5	TGCGCCAGCAGCCGCTTCTTTCATCAGCCCCAGCATTTT	CASSRFFHQPQHF
TRBV29-1	TRBD2	few	TRBJ2-1	TGCAGCGTTGAAAATCCTAGCGGGACGGGCAATGAGCAGTTCTTC	CSVENPSGTGNEQFF
TRBV28	TRBD1	once	TRBJ2-3	TGTGCCAGCAGTCCACCGGACAGGGGGGCTGGCGCAGATACGCAGTATTTT	CASSPPDRGAGADTQYF
TRBV5-6	TRBD2	few	TRBJ2-5	TGTGCCAGCAGGCGAGCGGGGAGGCAAGAGACCCAGTACTTC	CASRRAGRQETQYF
TRBV20-1	TRBD2	many	TRBJ2-3	TGCAGTGCTAGAGCAGTAGCGGGGAAGGTTACGCAGTATTTT	CSARAVAGKVTQYF
TRBV3-1	NA	few	TRBJ1-2	TGTGCCAGCAGAACCGGGGACAACTATGGCTACACCTTC	CASRTGDNYGYTF
TRBV28	TRBD2	few	TRBJ2-3	TGTGCCAGCAGTTACGAAATGACCGAATCTGGGACTAGAGACACAGATACGCAGTATTTT	CASSYEMTESGTRDTDTQYF
TRBV19	NA	NA	TRBJ1-2	TGTGCCAGTACCCGAGGGGCGTACCTTTATGGCTACACCTTC	CASTRGAYLYGYTF